This T cell receptor beta chain was recovered during a study of memory CD4+ T cells and cytomegalovirus serostatus. About the research overall: Of the healthy Belgian adults, 9 or 10 were CMV seropositive and 20 to 25 seronegative.

Only a few counts were recorded for this clone. Per germline, CDR1 ENHRY and CDR2 SYGVKD. V was trimmed by 6 bases and J by 1 base, leaving 13 bases between them. This CDR3 contains 14 residues. Using immunoSEQ multiplex PCR, the repertoire was profiled, and TCRdb retains in-frame clones only, with some absent. The sample has 50,000 to 75,000 clones, more than 75% seen once. The sort gate was single viable CD3+CD4+CD8-CD45RO+ cells for memory CD4+ T cells. CMV serostatus came from serum IgG against pp150, pp28, p38, p52. This chain connects TRBV10-3 to TRBJ2-7; TRBD1 might be the D (6 bases). Sequenced sample: memory CD4+ T cells from blood. The clonotype comes from an adult in good health and CMV-seronegative. This chain's CDR3 is CAIRKTGESYEQYF. In nucleotides, the CDR3 is TGTGCCATCAGAAAGACAGGAGAGTCCTACGAGCAGTACTTC.